One T cell receptor beta chain is described in this entry. Sequencing used immunoSEQ multiplex PCR; TCRdb keeps in-frame clones, though not all of them. Of about 350,000 clones listed, roughly 89% are singletons. The data belong to a study of blood T cell repertoires in COVID-19. Study-wide context: The United States, Italy and Spain provided the acute and convalescent COVID-19 samples.

This CDR3 is built from 13 residues. V was clipped by 3 bases and J by 5 bases, with 8 bases between them. Per germline, CDR1 KGHDR and CDR2 SFDVKD. The clonotype originates from a woman in her fifties or sixties with COVID-19, enrolled during active disease. Sequencing was done on a sample of peripheral blood. J is TRBJ2-3 and V is TRBV24-1; perhaps TRBD2 as D (5 bases). The CDR3 DNA is TGTGCCACCAGTGATGACCGGGAAGATACGCAGTATTTT. As protein: CATSDDREDTQYF.